This TCR beta chain appears in the sequencing data of a study of OX40 agonist ivuxolimab in advanced cancers. In the case of this clone: Its antigen is not identified.

The CDR3 extends over 15 amino acids. Trimming removed 5 bases from V and 1 base from J, with 14 bases in between. The germline V gene has CDR1 SEHNR and CDR2 FQNEAQ (reference sequence). Sequencing used immunoSEQ multiplex PCR; TCRdb keeps in-frame clones, though not all of them. The table lists roughly 46,000 clones, around nine tenths of them singletons, with 12% in the top ten. Study-level findings and limits: Clonal expansion from baseline to week 6 occurred in both CD4+ and CD8+ T cells.

The V and J genes are TRBV7-9 and TRBJ1-1, with D tentatively TRBD1 (5 bases). This clonotype originated in an adult with an advanced solid tumor such as melanoma, head and neck, liver or kidney cancer. The sequences come from CD4+ or CD8+ T cells sorted from blood, collected in a trial of the OX40 agonist ivuxolimab. This CDR3 is CASSEDTGWNTEAFF. In DNA form, the CDR3 reads TGTGCCAGCAGCGAGGACACGGGATGGAACACTGAAGCTTTCTTT.